The 23 T cell receptor beta chains below all came from one sample that was sequenced in a study of shared clonotypes between healthy human individuals. Clones were sequenced by immunoSEQ multiplex PCR, and TCRdb holds only the in-frame ones, with some missing. The repertoire holds about 980,000 clones, with approximately 80% as singletons. Sequencing used memory CD4+ T cells sorted from blood. Subset described: CD45RA-negative fraction. The receptors were gathered from a man younger than 35 in good health.

V is TRBV5-4 and J is TRBJ2-7, with TRBD2 as a possible D gene (5 bases). Germline-derived CDR1 and CDR2 are SGHNT and YYREEE (reference sequence). Trimming cost V 0 bases and J 0 bases, with 10 bases left between them. This CDR3 has 15 residues. CDR3 sequence: CASSLDAGSSYEQYF. CDR3 nucleotide sequence: TGTGCCAGCAGCTTGGATGCGGGTAGCTCCTACGAGCAGTACTTC.

This chain uses TRBV25-1 with TRBJ1-2; no definite D call. Germline CDR1 and CDR2: MGHDK and SYGVNS. This CDR3 spans 13 amino acids. V shed 3 bases and J shed 8 bases, with 13 bases lying between them. Here the CDR3 DNA reads TGTGCCAGCAGTGAGAGGGCCCAGAACGGCTACACCTTC. It yields the protein CASSERAQNGYTF.

The chain carries TRBV10-1 and TRBJ1-2; D uncertain. The CDR3 sequence is 14 residues long. Germline V CDR1 and CDR2: WNHNN, SYGVQD (reference sequence). Trimming cost V 2 bases and J 2 bases, with 9 bases left between them. CDR3 bases: TGCGCCAGCAGTGAGGGCCGGGTCAACTATGGCTACACCTTC. This gives the protein CASSEGRVNYGYTF.

This chain connects TRBV10-3 to TRBJ1-2; D remains ambiguous. Trimming pared 7 bases from V and 0 bases from J, leaving 9 bases between. This CDR3 contains 13 residues. Germline-derived CDR1 and CDR2 are ENHRY and SYGVKD. CDR3 region: CAINFDPNYGYTF. The DNA of the CDR3 is TGTGCCATCAATTTCGATCCTAACTATGGCTACACCTTC.

This chain joins TRBV5-4 and TRBJ2-3; possibly TRBD1 for D (5 bases). Germline V gene lookup returns CDR1 SGHNT and CDR2 YYREEE (reference sequence). Trimming left V 0 bases short and J 4 bases short, with 15 bases between. The CDR3 is made up of 16 amino acids. CDR3 region: CASSLDQGWAADTQYF. The DNA for the CDR3 is TGTGCCAGCAGCTTGGATCAGGGTTGGGCAGCAGATACGCAGTATTTT.

This chain joins TRBV18 and TRBJ2-1; 8 bases match TRBD2. Germline V lookup: CDR1 KGHSH, CDR2 LQKENI. The CDR3 is made up of 16 amino acids. The trim removed 0 bases at V and 6 bases at J, leaving 7 bases unmatched. CDR3: CASSPPGRGAFNEQFF. The CDR3 DNA follows: TGTGCCAGCTCACCACCGGGGCGGGGGGCCTTCAATGAGCAGTTCTTC.

CDR3: CASSYSSAAGANVLTF. CDR3 nucleotides: TGTGCCAGCAGTTACTCGTCGGCAGCTGGGGCCAACGTCCTGACTTTC. This rearrangement joins TRBV6-5 to TRBJ2-6; D call uncertain. From germline, CDR1 is MNHEY and CDR2 SVGAGI. The CDR3 totals 16 residues. V lost 0 bases and J 2 bases, leaving 8 bases between the germline ends.

The chain has TRBV7-9 and TRBJ2-3; TRBD2 matches 8 bases. The germline gives CDR1 SEHNR, CDR2 FQNEAQ (reference sequence). The CDR3 sequence is 19 residues long. Unmatched junction bases numbered 16, after V lost 5 bases and J lost 0 bases. The CDR3 loop is CASSPGSLAGPKSTDTQYF. The CDR3 DNA reads TGTGCCAGCAGCCCCGGGTCGCTAGCGGGCCCTAAAAGCACAGATACGCAGTATTTT. Full variable domain (outside the CDR3, taken from reference TRBV7-9 and TRBJ2-3): DTGVSQNPRHKITKRGQNVTFRCDPISEHNRLYWYRQTLGQGPEFLTYFQNEAQLEKSRLLSDRFSAERPKGSFSTLEIQRTEQGDSAMYLCASSPGSLAGPKSTDTQYFGPGTRLTVL.

The chain recombines TRBV19 with TRBJ1-5, with 8 nucleotides matching TRBD1. The CDR3 is made up of 13 amino acids. The ends lost 10 bases at V and 4 bases at J; junction bases unmatched: 6. Germline-derived CDR1 and CDR2 are LNHDA and SQIVND (reference sequence). The CDR3 protein is CATGQGGNQPQHF. CDR3 sequence (DNA): TGTGCCACCGGACAGGGTGGTAATCAGCCCCAGCATTTT.

There are a few counts of this clone. J is TRBJ2-3 and V is TRBV5-1, with D perhaps matching TRBD2 (6 bases). V lost 4 bases to trimming and J lost 4 bases, with 13 bases between them. The V gene's germline CDR1 is SGHRS and CDR2 YFSETQ. The CDR3 length is 14 residues. CDR3 in amino acids: CASSLGLMSDTQYF. In nucleotides, the CDR3 is TGCGCCAGCAGCCTGGGACTTATGTCAGATACGCAGTATTTT. The full variable domain, in which reference TRBV5-1 and TRBJ2-3 provide the parts outside the CDR3, is KAGVTQTPRYLIKTRGQQVTLSCSPISGHRSVSWYQQTPGQGLQFLFEYFSETQRNKGNFPGRFSGRQFSNSRSEMNVSTLELGDSALYLCASSLGLMSDTQYFGPGTRLTVL.

V usage is TRBV19 and J usage is TRBJ2-2, with 11 bases aligning to TRBD2. CDR3 size: 19 residues. Per germline, CDR1 LNHDA and CDR2 SQIVND (reference sequence). V was clipped by 1 base and J by 1 base; unmatched bases: 8. The CDR3 bases are TGTGCCAGTAGTATAGGGTGGGGACTAGCGGACAAGAACACCGGGGAGCTGTTTTTT. Translating gives CASSIGWGLADKNTGELFF. The full variable domain, its missing parts supplied by reference TRBV19 and TRBJ2-2, is DGGITQSPKYLFRKEGQNVTLSCEQNLNHDAMYWYRQDPGQGLRLIYYSQIVNDFQKGDIAEGYSVSREKKESFPLTVTSAQKNPTAFYLCASSIGWGLADKNTGELFFGEGSRLTVL.

CDR3 region: CANHQFRIRNLSSGNTIYF. The CDR3, as DNA: TGTGCCAACCACCAATTCAGGATCAGGAATCTCAGCTCTGGAAACACCATATATTTT. V is TRBV28 and J is TRBJ1-3; D unclear. The CDR3 sequence is 19 residues long. CDR1 and CDR2 (germline): MDHEN, SYDVKM. Trimming pared 10 bases from V and 0 bases from J, leaving 28 bases between.

Comments on this clone: Other DNA sequences in the sample encode the same CDR3. The chain combines TRBV18 with TRBJ1-2; D is undetermined. CDR1 is KGHSH and CDR2 is LQKENI in the germline V gene. The CDR3 runs to 13 residues. The V end was cut by 2 bases, the J end by 4 bases, with 8 bases between. The chain's CDR3 is CASSPGQSYGYTF. As DNA, the CDR3 is TGTGCCAGCTCACCAGGGCAAAGCTATGGCTACACCTTC. The variable domain in full, with the rest retrieved from reference TRBV18 and TRBJ1-2, is NAGVMQNPRHLVRRRGQEARLRCSPMKGHSHVYWYRQLPEEGLKFMVYLQKENIIDESGMPKERFSAEFPKEGPSILRIQQVVRGDSAAYFCASSPGQSYGYTFGSGTRLTVV.

The rearrangement links TRBV11-2 to TRBJ1-6; maybe TRBD1 (5 bases). The CDR3 contains 15 residues. Trimming removed 5 bases from V and 9 bases from J, with 17 bases in between. Germline V gives CDR1 SGHAT, CDR2 FQNNGV. The CDR3 DNA is TGTGCCAGCAGCGACTATTCGTCGGGGGTTTCACCCCTCCACTTT. It codes for CASSDYSSGVSPLHF.

The chain carries TRBV28 and TRBJ1-5, with 7 bases that match TRBD1. J lost 7 bases, V lost 8 bases, and 11 bases had no gene match. The CDR3 loop spans 14 amino acids. Germline V CDR1 and CDR2: MDHEN, SYDVKM. CDR3 DNA sequence: TGTGCCAGCCTCCAGGGGGGCGCTTTCCAGCCCCAGCATTTT. As protein: CASLQGGAFQPQHF. Full variable domain (remainder filled in from reference TRBV28 and TRBJ1-5): DVKVTQSSRYLVKRTGEKVFLECVQDMDHENMFWYRQDPGLGLRLIYFSYDVKMKEKGDIPEGYSVSREKKERFSLILESASTNQTSMYLCASLQGGAFQPQHFGDGTRLSIL.

This chain links TRBV7-2 with TRBJ1-5, with D tentatively TRBD1 (5 bases). Trimming took 5 bases from V and 6 from J, leaving 14 bases between them. The CDR3 spans 14 residues. Germline CDR1 reads SGHTA; CDR2 reads FQGNSA. DNA for the CDR3: TGTGCCAGCAGCCCCCGTGAGGGGACTCAGCCCCAGCATTTT. Translating gives CASSPREGTQPQHF.

The gene calls are TRBV9 and TRBJ2-5; 8 nucleotides align to TRBD1. The germline CDR1 and CDR2 sequences are SGDLS and YYNGEE. V gave up 2 bases and J gave up 1 base; unmatched junction bases: 1. CDR3 length: 14 residues. The CDR3 DNA is TGTGCCAGCAGCGTTGGACAGGGCCAAGAGACCCAGTACTTC. Its translation: CASSVGQGQETQYF.

J is TRBJ1-2 and V is TRBV6-6; 8 bases are shared with TRBD1. V gave up 6 bases and J gave up 7 bases; unmatched junction bases: 7. Per germline, CDR1 MNHNY and CDR2 SVGAGI (reference sequence). The CDR3 totals 13 residues. CDR3 sequence reads: CASSPQGVGGYTF. In nucleotides, the CDR3 is TGTGCCAGCAGCCCACAGGGGGTGGGTGGCTACACCTTC.

V is TRBV6-6 and J is TRBJ2-5, with D perhaps matching TRBD2 (6 bases). The CDR3 runs to 11 residues. V was pared by 10 bases and J by 5 bases, with 11 bases between. Germline loops: CDR1 MNHNY, CDR2 SVGAGI (reference sequence). The CDR3 region has the DNA TGTGCCACTCAACGGGAGGAGACCCAGTACTTC. This translates into CATQREETQYF.

The V gene is TRBV10-1, the J gene TRBJ2-3; D unresolved. Per the germline V gene, CDR1 is WNHNN and CDR2 is SYGVQD (reference sequence). This CDR3 contains 14 residues. V was shortened by 4 bases and J by 4 bases, with 12 bases between the two germline ends. CDR3 nucleotide sequence: TGCGCCAGCAGTGGGTCCGTCGGTGCAGATACGCAGTATTTT. Protein: CASSGSVGADTQYF.

This clone was seen only once. The chain recombines TRBV6-5 with TRBJ1-4; the D is unclear. Germline CDR1 MNHEY, CDR2 SVGAGI. Trimming took off 6 bases at V and 0 bases at J, with 8 bases between the two ends. This CDR3 spans 14 amino acids. Here the CDR3 reads CASRKDATNEKLFF. The CDR3 region has the DNA TGTGCCAGCAGGAAGGATGCAACTAATGAAAAACTGTTTTTT.

The V and J genes are TRBV5-1 and TRBJ1-2; a weak D match, TRBD1 (5 bases). The CDR3 is made up of 13 amino acids. From germline, CDR1 is SGHRS and CDR2 YFSETQ. V lost 4 bases and J lost 5, with 12 bases in between. As DNA, the CDR3 is TGCGCCAGCAGCGACCCGGGACGGTATGGCTACACCTTC. Amino acids: CASSDPGRYGYTF.

The V call is TRBV7-8, the J call TRBJ1-4; D not certain. Deletions cut 2 bases from V and 4 bases from J, with 5 bases between. In germline, CDR1 is SGHVS, CDR2 FQNEAQ. The CDR3 spans 13 residues. The chain's CDR3 is CASSLYHNEKLFF. The CDR3 DNA reads as TGTGCCAGCAGCTTATATCATAATGAAAAACTGTTTTTT. Complete variable domain (other parts from reference TRBV7-8 and TRBJ1-4): GAGVSQSPRYKVAKRGQDVALRCDPISGHVSLFWYQQALGQGPEFLTYFQNEAQLDKSGLPSDRFFAERPEGSVSTLKIQRTQQEDSAVYLCASSLYHNEKLFFGSGTQLSVL.